These 15 T cell receptor beta chains share one sample of origin, sequenced in a study of blood T cell repertoires in COVID-19. Sequencing was performed with immunoSEQ multiplex PCR; in TCRdb, only in-frame clones are kept and a portion is missing. The sample shows around 67,000 clones, over 80% of them seen only once. Source material: peripheral blood. The receptors originated from a man aged 45-65 years with active COVID-19.

V usage is TRBV7-2 and J usage is TRBJ1-4; 9 bases line up with TRBD1. The ends lost 4 bases at V and 5 bases at J; junction bases unmatched: 5. Looked up from germline, CDR1 is SGHTA and CDR2 is FQGNSA. The CDR3 consists of 15 residues. CDR3 sequence: CASSSQGALNEKLFF. The CDR3 DNA reads as TGTGCCAGCAGCTCACAGGGGGCACTCAATGAAAAACTGTTTTTT.

The chain has TRBV10-1 and TRBJ2-7; unclear D gene. CDR3 length equals 13 residues. The germline V gene encodes CDR1 WNHNN and CDR2 SYGVQD (reference sequence). The V end lost 11 bases, the J end lost 0 bases, and 14 bases lay between the germline ends. The chain's CDR3 is CALRFSRSYEQYF. CDR3 DNA: TGCGCCCTCAGATTCTCCCGCTCCTACGAGCAGTACTTC.

The V and J genes are TRBV9 and TRBJ2-7; D possibly corresponds to TRBD2 (6 bases). The germline CDR1 and CDR2 sequences are SGDLS and YYNGEE. The germline V and J ends were trimmed by 4 bases and 1 base, with 15 bases remaining between them. CDR3 length: 15 residues. The CDR3 DNA reads as TGTGCCAGCAGCTCCCAAGCGGGCAGATCCTACGAGCAGTACTTC. This codes for CASSSQAGRSYEQYF.

The rearrangement links TRBV19 to TRBJ2-1; D perhaps matches TRBD1 (6 bases). Germline V gives CDR1 LNHDA, CDR2 SQIVND (reference sequence). The CDR3 loop spans 19 amino acids. The V end was cut by 0 bases, the J end by 0 bases, with 18 bases between. This chain's CDR3 is CASSIDTGLASSSYNEQFF. The CDR3 DNA reads as TGTGCCAGTAGTATAGATACAGGGCTAGCATCGAGCTCCTACAATGAGCAGTTCTTC.

This chain joins TRBV9 and TRBJ2-3; D unclear. This CDR3 region has 14 residues. V was cut by 0 bases and J by 1 base, with 6 bases left in between. Germline assignment: CDR1 SGDLS and CDR2 YYNGEE. Here the CDR3 reads CASSVGGRTDTQYF. The CDR3 region has the DNA TGTGCCAGCAGCGTAGGCGGTCGCACAGATACGCAGTATTTT.

This chain uses TRBV11-2 with TRBJ1-4; 8 positions match TRBD1. CDR1 and CDR2 from the germline V gene are SGHAT and FQNNGV. Germline trimming cut 4 bases from V and 3 bases from J; bases unmatched to any gene: 7. The CDR3 is made up of 16 amino acids. The CDR3 nucleotides read TGTGCCAGCAGCTACATTCCACAGGGGGCTAATGAAAAACTGTTTTTT. Translation: CASSYIPQGANEKLFF.

The chain employs TRBV24-1 and TRBJ2-3; 7 bases map to TRBD1. Trimming cost V 3 bases and J 3 bases; bases outside gene matches: 5. The CDR3 is 15 residues long. Germline V gene sequence: CDR1 KGHDR, CDR2 SFDVKD. This chain's CDR3 is CATSDRGRGTDTQYF. For the CDR3, the DNA is TGTGCCACCAGTGATAGGGGCAGGGGGACAGATACGCAGTATTTT.

The chain joins TRBV6-5 to TRBJ2-7, with a tentative D call TRBD2 (6 bases). Germline CDR1 reads MNHEY; CDR2 reads SVGAGI. The CDR3 runs to 14 residues. V was clipped by 6 bases and J by 2 bases, with 14 bases between them. CDR3 loop: CASRGETGAYEQYF. The CDR3 DNA reads as TGTGCCAGCAGGGGCGAGACGGGAGCCTACGAGCAGTACTTC.

CDR3 region: CASSQTQGQHFNYGYTF. The CDR3 DNA is TGTGCCAGCTCACAAACTCAGGGACAGCATTTTAACTATGGCTACACCTTC. The chain has TRBV18 and TRBJ1-2; the match to TRBD1 covers 7 bases. CDR3 length equals 17 residues. CDR1 and CDR2 from the germline V gene are KGHSH and LQKENI. V was pared by 4 bases and J by 1 base, with 12 bases of the junction left unmatched.

V and J are TRBV4-2 and TRBJ2-7, with D maybe TRBD1 (6 bases). V lost 3 bases and J lost 3, with 21 bases in between. Germline loops: CDR1 LGHNA, CDR2 YNFKEQ. The CDR3 totals 17 residues. CDR3 DNA: TGTGCCAGCAGCCAGGAGGAAGGGTCGACAGGAATCTACGAGCAGTACTTC. This translates into CASSQEEGSTGIYEQYF.

This chain joins TRBV9 and TRBJ1-4; 10 nucleotides line up with TRBD1. This CDR3 is built from 19 residues. The V gene's germline CDR1 is SGDLS and CDR2 YYNGEE. The junction had 17 bases not matched to a gene; V was cut back by 4 bases and J by 5 bases. The CDR3 region has the DNA TGTGCCAGCAGCCTCGGTAGCCCCGGGACAGGGGTCCGGAATGAAAAACTGTTTTTT. Translated: CASSLGSPGTGVRNEKLFF.

The chain employs TRBV2 and TRBJ1-1; 8 positions match TRBD1. After removal of 5 bases from V and 10 bases from J, the junction contained 9 bases not matched to a gene. Germline V gene lookup returns CDR1 SNHLY and CDR2 FYNNEI. The length of the CDR3 is 13 residues. The CDR3 bases are TGTGCCAGCAGTCCGGGACAGGCGTTCGGAGCTTTCTTT. Translating it yields CASSPGQAFGAFF.

This clone was counted a single time. J is TRBJ2-3 and V is TRBV7-9; D is unresolved. The CDR3 has 12 residues. The germline V gene has CDR1 SEHNR and CDR2 FQNEAQ (reference sequence). V shed 7 bases and J shed 2 bases, with 7 bases lying between them. The CDR3 loop reads CASNINTDTQYF. The DNA for the CDR3 is TGTGCCAGCAACATCAACACAGATACGCAGTATTTT.

V usage is TRBV9 and J usage is TRBJ1-1; possible D gene TRBD1, 5 bases. The V gene lost 0 bases and the J gene lost 8 bases, with 20 bases spanning the gap. The germline V gene encodes CDR1 SGDLS and CDR2 YYNGEE. This CDR3 has 16 amino acids. The CDR3 DNA reads as TGTGCCAGCAGCGTAGGGGCAGGGACTCCCACGGCCGAAGCTTTCTTT. This translates into CASSVGAGTPTAEAFF.

The chain combines TRBV19 with TRBJ2-1, with 8 bases that match TRBD1. The germline V gene has CDR1 LNHDA and CDR2 SQIVND (reference sequence). J was trimmed by 5 bases and V by 6 bases; bases with no gene match: 12. The CDR3 covers 16 residues. The chain's CDR3 is CASSPAGPGGHNEQFF. CDR3 nucleotides: TGTGCCAGTAGCCCGGCGGGGCCAGGGGGCCACAATGAGCAGTTCTTC.